This entry lists 19 T cell receptor beta chains sequenced from one sample in a study of blood T cell repertoires in COVID-19. The protocol was immunoSEQ multiplex PCR, while the TCRdb copy is restricted to in-frame clones and leaves out a portion. The sample gives approximately 96,000 clones, 90% of which show up once; approximately 1.7% is in the top ten. The sequencing sample was made of peripheral blood. The receptor set was obtained from a man between 60 and 75 years old with acute or convalescent COVID-19.

The rearrangement links TRBV5-1 to TRBJ2-3, with TRBD1 matching over 7 bases. Germline values: CDR1 SGHRS, CDR2 YFSETQ. The CDR3 contains 15 residues. J gave up 0 bases and V 4 bases, and 5 bases lay outside the gene matches. The CDR3 bases are TGCGCCAGCAGCCCAGGGGGTTATAGCACAGATACGCAGTATTTT. Protein product: CASSPGGYSTDTQYF.

The chain carries TRBV6-5 and TRBJ1-5, with 7 bases aligning to TRBD1. Germline lookup yields CDR1 MNHEY and CDR2 SVGAGI. The CDR3 covers 15 residues. V was clipped by 6 bases and J by 1 base; unmatched bases: 6. CDR3 sequence: CASSRGTASNQPQHF. CDR3 sequence (DNA): TGTGCCAGCAGCCGTGGGACAGCAAGCAATCAGCCCCAGCATTTT.

The chain carries TRBV11-2 and TRBJ2-5, with D possibly being TRBD2 (6 bases). Germline V gene lookup returns CDR1 SGHAT and CDR2 FQNNGV. The length of the CDR3 is 14 residues. V gave up 6 bases and J gave up 2 bases, with 13 bases separating them. The DNA of the CDR3 is TGTGCCAGCAGGGAGGGAACAGTACAAGAGACCCAGTACTTC. It specifies CASREGTVQETQYF.

The chain has TRBV4-3 and TRBJ2-5; 8 bases are shared with TRBD1. Unmatched junction bases numbered 5, after V lost 0 bases and J lost 5 bases. Germline V gene sequence: CDR1 LGHNA, CDR2 YSLEER. This CDR3 has 15 amino acids. CDR3 residues: CASSQETDRGETQYF. CDR3 sequence (DNA): TGCGCCAGCAGCCAAGAGACCGACAGGGGTGAGACCCAGTACTTC.

The rearrangement links TRBV6-4 to TRBJ1-1; a weak D match, TRBD1 (6 bases). This CDR3 contains 16 residues. The germline V gene has CDR1 MRHNA and CDR2 SNTAGT. V lost 4 bases to trimming and J lost 0 bases, with 15 bases between them. The CDR3 spells CASSGKGQRMNTEAFF. In nucleotides, the CDR3 is TGTGCCAGCAGTGGAAAAGGACAGCGGATGAACACTGAAGCTTTCTTT.

The chain is built from TRBV27 and TRBJ1-1, with TRBD1 matching over 7 bases. Germline CDR1 and CDR2: MNHEY and SMNVEV (reference sequence). This CDR3 region has 13 residues. The ends lost 6 bases at V and 10 bases at J; junction bases unmatched: 11. Here the CDR3 DNA reads TGTGCCAGCAGCCCAACCCAGGGGGTGGGAGCTTTCTTT. Translation gives CASSPTQGVGAFF.

This chain links TRBV30 with TRBJ2-5, with 8 bases aligning to TRBD1. Germline CDR1 is GTSNPN and CDR2 is SVGIG (reference sequence). J was trimmed by 5 bases and V by 4 bases; bases with no gene match: 9. CDR3 length equals 14 residues. In nucleotides, the CDR3 is TGTGCCTGGACCCGGGGACAGGAAGGGGAGACCCAGTACTTC. Amino acids: CAWTRGQEGETQYF.

The chain combines TRBV20-1 with TRBJ2-1; 10 positions agree with TRBD2. The trim removed 3 bases at V and 8 bases at J, leaving 10 bases unmatched. The CDR3 length is 15 residues. Germline V gene sequence: CDR1 DFQATT, CDR2 SNEGSKA (reference sequence). DNA of the CDR3: TGCAGTGCTAGTTCTGGACTAGCGGTTCACCATGAGCAGTTCTTC. Translating it yields CSASSGLAVHHEQFF.

The chain is built from TRBV7-9 and TRBJ2-2; D uncertain. CDR1 SEHNR and CDR2 FQNEAQ come from the germline V gene (reference sequence). This CDR3 has 14 residues. With 2 bases removed from V and 2 bases from J, the gap between germline ends came to 6 bases. Here the CDR3 reads CASSLSYNTGELFF. The CDR3 region has the DNA TGTGCCAGCAGCTTATCCTACAACACCGGGGAGCTGTTTTTT.

The chain combines TRBV5-1 with TRBJ2-7, with D uncertain. Trimming shortened V by 7 bases and J by 3 bases, and 14 bases separated the two germline ends. CDR1 and CDR2 (germline): SGHRS, YFSETQ. This CDR3 spans 13 amino acids. The CDR3 spells CASLDTASYEQYF. CDR3 coding DNA: TGCGCCAGCCTCGACACCGCCAGCTACGAGCAGTACTTC.

V is TRBV7-2 and J is TRBJ1-1; possible D gene TRBD1, 6 bases. The CDR3 loop spans 13 amino acids. Germline CDR1 reads SGHTA; CDR2 reads FQGNSA. V was cut by 3 bases and J by 1 base, with 6 bases left in between. CDR3 sequence: CASSLGQNTEAFF. As DNA, the CDR3 is TGTGCCAGCAGCTTGGGACAGAACACTGAAGCTTTCTTT. The complete variable domain, with remaining parts taken from reference TRBV7-2 and TRBJ1-1, reads GAGVSQSPSNKVTEKGKDVELRCDPISGHTALYWYRQSLGQGLEFLIYFQGNSAPDKSGLPSDRFSAERTGGSVSTLTIQRTQQEDSAVYLCASSLGQNTEAFFGQGTRLTVV.

This chain uses TRBV5-1 with TRBJ2-7; maybe TRBD1 (6 bases). Per germline, CDR1 SGHRS and CDR2 YFSETQ. Trimming took off 3 bases at V and 2 bases at J, with 12 bases between the two ends. The CDR3 has 14 residues. The CDR3 is CASSSRTGTYEQYF. CDR3 bases: TGCGCCAGCAGCTCTAGAACAGGGACCTACGAGCAGTACTTC.

The V gene is TRBV11-3, the J gene TRBJ1-2; D is perhaps TRBD1 (6 bases). In germline, CDR1 is SGHNT, CDR2 YENEEA. This CDR3 is 13 amino acids long. Trimming removed 5 bases from V and 2 bases from J, with 9 bases in between. The CDR3 DNA reads as TGTGCCAGCAGCACAGGGCTGAACTATGGCTACACCTTC. Translated, it gives CASSTGLNYGYTF.

The genes are TRBV7-9 and TRBJ1-1; no firm D call. With 5 bases removed from V and 0 bases from J, the gap between germline ends came to 10 bases. The CDR3 is 14 residues long. Per the germline V gene, CDR1 is SEHNR and CDR2 is FQNEAQ (reference sequence). Written as DNA, the CDR3 is TGTGCCAGCAGCCTAAGACAAATGAACACTGAAGCTTTCTTT. It specifies CASSLRQMNTEAFF.

This clone was recorded only once. The V call is TRBV24-1, the J call TRBJ2-3, with D hard to call. This CDR3 has 14 residues. The germline V gene has CDR1 KGHDR and CDR2 SFDVKD. V was clipped by 5 bases and J by 1 base, with 9 bases between them. CDR3: CATSASGGTDTQYF. For the CDR3, the DNA is TGTGCCACCAGTGCTAGTGGAGGCACAGATACGCAGTATTTT.

This chain uses TRBV7-3 with TRBJ1-5; D uncertain. The CDR3 spans 14 residues. Trimming took 4 bases from V and 0 from J, leaving 7 bases between them. Germline-derived CDR1 and CDR2 are SGHTA and FQGTGA. The CDR3 reads CASSYRYSNQPQHF. The DNA for the CDR3 is TGTGCCAGCAGCTACAGATATAGCAATCAGCCCCAGCATTTT.

The chain uses TRBV29-1 and TRBJ2-1; TRBD1 agrees at 9 bases. From germline, CDR1 is SQVTM and CDR2 ANQGSEA. The length of the CDR3 is 14 residues. V shed 6 bases, J shed 3 bases, and the junction held 6 bases outside the gene matches. The CDR3 region has the DNA TGCAGCGTCCTCGGGACAGGGAGCTACAATGAGCAGTTCTTC. It specifies CSVLGTGSYNEQFF.

The chain employs TRBV18 and TRBJ2-7; 7 nucleotides agree with TRBD2. Trimming at V came to 2 bases and at J to 0 bases, leaving 16 bases not matched to a gene. The CDR3 has 19 amino acids. The germline gives CDR1 KGHSH, CDR2 LQKENI. CDR3 coding DNA: TGTGCCAGCTCACCAGGGAGGGACGGAGGGAGCCCTATCTCCTACGAGCAGTACTTC. Translating it yields CASSPGRDGGSPISYEQYF.

This clone appeared once. The chain recombines TRBV5-6 with TRBJ2-1; TRBD2 aligns across 9 bases. The germline CDR1 and CDR2 sequences are SGHDT and YYEEEE. CDR3 length: 15 residues. The V and J ends lost 4 bases and 2 bases, in that order; junction bases with no gene match: 4. The CDR3 DNA reads as TGTGCCAGCAGCGCCGGGACTAGCACCTACAATGAGCAGTTCTTC. It is translated as CASSAGTSTYNEQFF.